Shown below are 8 T cell receptor beta chains from a single sample sequenced in a study of blood T cell repertoires in COVID-19. Generated by immunoSEQ multiplex PCR, the TCRdb table keeps only in-frame clones and is missing some. Among around 250,000 clones, roughly 85% were seen once, and the ten largest hold under 3.5%. The specimen sequenced was peripheral blood. Every receptor here comes from a woman in her 30s with active or convalescent COVID-19.

The chain joins TRBV7-2 to TRBJ2-6; D is ambiguous. Trimming removed 5 bases at V and 4 bases at J, with 9 bases between. The CDR3 contains 14 residues. Germline V lookup: CDR1 SGHTA, CDR2 FQGNSA. The CDR3 sequence is CASSQTSGANVLTF. The CDR3 DNA sequence: TGTGCCAGCAGCCAAACATCCGGGGCCAACGTCCTGACTTTC.

This clone was seen only a few times. The chain has TRBV28 and TRBJ1-2; TRBD1 matches at 12 bases. This CDR3 region has 15 residues. Germline V gene data show CDR1 as MDHEN and CDR2 as SYDVKM. The V segment lost 3 bases and the J segment 6 bases; nucleotides outside the gene matches: 5. This CDR3 is CASSFPGQGAHGYTF. CDR3 bases: TGTGCCAGCAGTTTCCCGGGACAGGGGGCGCATGGCTACACCTTC.

This clone is labeled as medium-sized. V usage is TRBV6-5 and J usage is TRBJ1-1; TRBD1 aligns across 12 bases. The CDR3 length is 13 residues. Germline CDR1 and CDR2: MNHEY and SVGAGI. The junction had 7 bases not matched to a gene; V was cut back by 6 bases and J by 11 bases. CDR3 nucleotide sequence: TGTGCCAGCAGGCCGGGACAGGGGGCGCGGGCTTTCTTT. It specifies CASRPGQGARAFF.

This clone has a handful of counts. The chain is built from TRBV21-1 and TRBJ1-5; the DNA was not used to check the table's D call, TRBD1. TRBV21-1 is noted as a pseudogene. This CDR3 spans 15 amino acids. CDR3 DNA sequence: TGTGCCAGCCCCAAAAGGACAGTCTTCAATCAGCCCCAGCATTTT. The encoded protein is CASPKRTVFNQPQHF.

V gene TRBV5-8 combines with J gene TRBJ1-2, with D perhaps TRBD1 (5 bases). This CDR3 has 13 amino acids. With 0 bases removed from V and 4 bases from J, the gap between germline ends came to 7 bases. Germline-derived CDR1 and CDR2 are SGHTS and YDEGEE. CDR3 sequence reads: CASSLEDIYGYTF. The CDR3, as DNA: TGTGCCAGCAGCTTGGAGGACATCTATGGCTACACCTTC. Drawing the rest from reference TRBV5-8 and TRBJ1-2, the complete variable domain is EAGVTQSPTHLIKTRGQQATLRCSPISGHTSVYWYQQALGLGLQFLLWYDEGEERNRGNFPPRFSGRQFPNYSSELNVNALELEDSALYLCASSLEDIYGYTFGSGTRLTVV.

This clone was picked up one time. The chain combines TRBV11-2 with TRBJ1-2; D is unclear. Germline assignment: CDR1 SGHAT and CDR2 FQNNGV. This CDR3 is built from 14 residues. V was shortened by 2 bases and J by 8 bases, with 15 bases between the two germline ends. The CDR3 here is CASSLNLLAGGYTF. The CDR3 DNA reads TGTGCCAGCAGCTTAAACCTCCTCGCGGGAGGCTACACCTTC. Based on the CDR3 plus reference TRBV11-2 and TRBJ1-2, the full variable domain is EAGVAQSPRYKIIEKRQSVAFWCNPISGHATLYWYQQILGQGPKLLIQFQNNGVVDDSQLPKDRFSAERLKGVDSTLKIQPAKLEDSAVYLCASSLNLLAGGYTFGSGTRLTVV.

The chain is built from TRBV18 and TRBJ1-1; D gene unclear. Germline CDR1 and CDR2: KGHSH and LQKENI. V gave up 0 bases and J gave up 1 base, with 9 bases separating them. The CDR3 consists of 15 residues. The CDR3 DNA sequence: TGTGCCAGCTCACCACCGTCCGCGTCGAACACTGAAGCTTTCTTT. Translated, it gives CASSPPSASNTEAFF. Looking up the rest from reference TRBV18 and TRBJ1-1 gives the full variable domain: NAGVMQNPRHLVRRRGQEARLRCSPMKGHSHVYWYRQLPEEGLKFMVYLQKENIIDESGMPKERFSAEFPKEGPSILRIQQVVRGDSAAYFCASSPPSASNTEAFFGQGTRLTVV.

This chain links TRBV11-3 with TRBJ2-3; 7 positions match TRBD1. V lost 1 base, J lost 5 bases, and 3 bases stayed unmatched. This CDR3 is 14 amino acids long. The germline V gene has CDR1 SGHNT and CDR2 YENEEA. The CDR3 protein is CASSLGQGRDTQYF. The CDR3, as DNA: TGTGCCAGCAGCTTAGGACAGGGAAGAGATACGCAGTATTTT.